Listed below are T cell receptor beta chains from one sample, sequenced in a study of T cell responses to AZD1222 COVID-19 vaccine. Clones were sequenced by immunoSEQ multiplex PCR, and TCRdb holds only the in-frame ones, with some missing. The table lists roughly 77,000 clones, approximately 91% of them singletons. This specimen was peripheral blood, taken on day 0 of AZD1222 vaccination. These receptors were collected from an adult in good health. The CDR3 runs from the conserved cysteine through the conserved F or W. The D gene is left open where the match is weak. Expanded clones get a size class; other rows say once, few or many, or leave the size out.

d_call: NA; j_call: TRBJ1-5; clone_size: NA; v_call: TRBV24-1; cdr3_nt: TGTGCCACCAGTAACAGGGATTCGTATCAGCCCCAGCATTTT; cdr3_aa: CATSNRDSYQPQHF
d_call: NA; j_call: TRBJ2-1; clone_size: NA; v_call: TRBV7-2; cdr3_nt: TGTGCCAGCAGCCAAGGAAGGGGCGACTACAATGAGCAGTTCTTC; cdr3_aa: CASSQGRGDYNEQFF
d_call: TRBD1; j_call: TRBJ1-4; clone_size: NA; v_call: TRBV2; cdr3_nt: TGTGCCAGCAGTACCGGGACAGCCATTAATGAAAAACTGTTTTTT; cdr3_aa: CASSTGTAINEKLFF
d_call: NA; j_call: TRBJ2-1; clone_size: NA; v_call: TRBV19; cdr3_nt: TGTGCCAGTAGTATTGGACCTCTCTTAGGGGACAATGAGCAGTTCTTC; cdr3_aa: CASSIGPLLGDNEQFF
d_call: TRBD1; j_call: TRBJ2-7; clone_size: NA; v_call: TRBV5-1; cdr3_nt: TGTGCCAGCAGCATGACAGGGGGGTCCTACGAGCAGTACTTC; cdr3_aa: CASSMTGGSYEQYF
d_call: NA; j_call: TRBJ2-1; clone_size: once; v_call: TRBV11-3; cdr3_nt: TGTGCCAGCAGCACCGACGGGGACTACAATGAGCAGTTCTTC; cdr3_aa: CASSTDGDYNEQFF
d_call: NA; j_call: TRBJ1-5; clone_size: NA; v_call: TRBV5-1; cdr3_nt: TGCGCCAGCAGCTTGGAGGGGGGGAATCAGCCCCAGCATTTT; cdr3_aa: CASSLEGGNQPQHF
d_call: NA; j_call: TRBJ2-5; clone_size: NA; v_call: TRBV12-3/TRBV12-4; cdr3_nt: TGTGCCAGCAGTTTTGGAGGGCATGAGACCCAGTACTTC; cdr3_aa: CASSFGGHETQYF
d_call: NA; j_call: TRBJ1-3; clone_size: NA; v_call: TRBV18; cdr3_nt: TGTGCCAGCTCACCATGGGGGTCTGGAAACACCATATATTTT; cdr3_aa: CASSPWGSGNTIYF
d_call: NA; j_call: TRBJ1-5; clone_size: NA; v_call: TRBV28; cdr3_nt: TGTGCCAGCACCCAATGGAGGGGCGGTGGCAATCAGCCCCAGCATTTT; cdr3_aa: CASTQWRGGGNQPQHF
d_call: TRBD2; j_call: TRBJ2-1; clone_size: NA; v_call: TRBV6-4; cdr3_nt: TGTGCCAGCAGTCAGCGGGGGGGCAACTCTATTTCCTACAATGAGCAGTTCTTC; cdr3_aa: CASSQRGGNSISYNEQFF
d_call: TRBD2; j_call: TRBJ2-1; clone_size: NA; v_call: TRBV7-3; cdr3_nt: TGTGCCAGCAGCTCCAGGACTAGCGTATCCTACAATGAGCAGTTCTTC; cdr3_aa: CASSSRTSVSYNEQFF